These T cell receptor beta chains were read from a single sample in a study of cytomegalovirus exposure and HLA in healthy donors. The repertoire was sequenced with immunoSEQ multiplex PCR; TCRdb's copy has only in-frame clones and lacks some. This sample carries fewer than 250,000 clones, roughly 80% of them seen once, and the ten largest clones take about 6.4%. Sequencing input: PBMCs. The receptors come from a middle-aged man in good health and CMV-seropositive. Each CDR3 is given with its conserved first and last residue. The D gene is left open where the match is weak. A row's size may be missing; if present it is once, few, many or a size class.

CDR3: CASSYPAGTSVNEQFF
DNA: TGTGCCAGCAGTTACCCTGCCGGGACTAGCGTGAATGAGCAGTTCTTC
size: -
V: TRBV6-5
J: TRBJ2-1
D: TRBD2

CDR3: CASITGTNTDTQYF
DNA: TGTGCCAGCATTACCGGGACTAACACAGATACGCAGTATTTT
size: -
V: TRBV5-8
J: TRBJ2-3
D: TRBD2

CDR3: CSVEGLAGGDTDTQYF
DNA: TGCAGCGTTGAAGGTCTAGCGGGAGGTGACACAGATACGCAGTATTTT
size: -
V: TRBV29-1
J: TRBJ2-3
D: TRBD2

CDR3: CASSRGVDTDTQYF
DNA: TGTGCCAGCAGTCGGGGGGTGGACACAGATACGCAGTATTTT
size: few
V: TRBV6-5
J: TRBJ2-3
D: TRBD2

CDR3: CASSGGQYSNQPQHF
DNA: TGTGCCAGCAGCGGAGGGCAGTATAGCAATCAGCCCCAGCATTTT
size: -
V: TRBV7-9
J: TRBJ1-5
D: -

CDR3: CASSPRLAGGPWETQYF
DNA: TGTGCCAGCAGCCCGCGACTAGCGGGAGGGCCTTGGGAGACCCAGTACTTC
size: -
V: TRBV7-9
J: TRBJ2-5
D: TRBD2

CDR3: CASSLYGLAGPNTGELFF
DNA: TGCGCCAGCAGCTTGTATGGACTAGCGGGACCGAACACCGGGGAGCTGTTTTTT
size: -
V: TRBV5-1
J: TRBJ2-2
D: TRBD2

CDR3: CASTSHRDIRQYF
DNA: TGTGCCAGCACCTCCCACCGGGACATTCGGCAGTATTTT
size: -
V: TRBV7-3
J: TRBJ2-3
D: -

CDR3: CASSLAGGPYEQYF
DNA: TGTGCCAGCAGTTTAGCGGGAGGGCCCTACGAGCAGTACTTC
size: -
V: TRBV27
J: TRBJ2-7
D: TRBD2

CDR3: CASSPGEGSYNEQFF
DNA: TGCGCCAGCAGCCCTGGGGAGGGCTCCTACAATGAGCAGTTCTTC
size: -
V: TRBV5-1
J: TRBJ2-1
D: TRBD2

CDR3: CAWSVMGGYGYTF
DNA: TGTGCCTGGAGCGTCATGGGGGGGTATGGCTACACCTTC
size: -
V: TRBV30
J: TRBJ1-2
D: -

CDR3: CASSYGGSTDTQYF
DNA: TGTGCCAGCAGTTACGGGGGGAGCACAGATACGCAGTATTTT
size: -
V: TRBV6-5
J: TRBJ2-3
D: -

CDR3: CASSGQGLSTLKKLFF
DNA: TGTGCCAGCAGTGGACAGGGACTGTCCACGCTTAAAAAACTGTTTTTT
size: -
V: TRBV6-6
J: TRBJ1-4
D: TRBD1

CDR3: CASSVTSTGELFF
DNA: TGTGCCAGCAGCGTGACTAGTACCGGGGAGCTGTTTTTT
size: -
V: TRBV9
J: TRBJ2-2
D: -

CDR3: CASSPDRKNTEAFF
DNA: TGTGCCAGCTCACCAGACAGAAAGAACACTGAAGCTTTCTTT
size: -
V: TRBV18
J: TRBJ1-1
D: -

CDR3: CASSGTGGLEQYF
DNA: TGTGCCAGCAGCGGGACAGGGGGTCTCGAGCAGTACTTC
size: -
V: TRBV27
J: TRBJ2-7
D: TRBD1

CDR3: CASSLDRGNQPQHF
DNA: TGTGCCAGTAGTTTGGACAGGGGCAATCAGCCCCAGCATTTT
size: once
V: TRBV19
J: TRBJ1-5
D: TRBD1

CDR3: CASSHQTSGYEQYF
DNA: TGCGCCAGCAGCCATCAGACTAGCGGCTACGAGCAGTACTTC
size: -
V: TRBV4-1
J: TRBJ2-7
D: TRBD2

CDR3: CASSLWGQGGWSYNEQFF
DNA: TGTGCCAGCAGTTTATGGGGACAGGGGGGTTGGTCCTACAATGAGCAGTTCTTC
size: -
V: TRBV27
J: TRBJ2-1
D: TRBD1

CDR3: CAWSVSSSGNTIYF
DNA: TGTGCCTGGAGTGTTTCTAGCTCTGGAAACACCATATATTTT
size: few
V: TRBV30
J: TRBJ1-3
D: -

CDR3: CASSSPGGADTQYF
DNA: TGCGCCAGCAGCTCACCCGGGGGGGCGGATACGCAGTATTTT
size: -
V: TRBV5-1
J: TRBJ2-3
D: TRBD2

CDR3: CASSLPGINEQFF
DNA: TGCGCCAGCAGCTTGCCCGGGATTAATGAGCAGTTCTTC
size: -
V: TRBV5-1
J: TRBJ2-1
D: -

CDR3: CASTGQARTEAFF
DNA: TGTGCCAGCACTGGACAGGCTAGGACTGAAGCTTTCTTT
size: -
V: TRBV6-5
J: TRBJ1-1
D: TRBD1

CDR3: CASSLTVNTEAFF
DNA: TGCGCCAGCAGCCTGACAGTGAACACTGAAGCTTTCTTT
size: few
V: TRBV4-1
J: TRBJ1-1
D: -

CDR3: CASSLTTGRAPGELFF
DNA: TGTGCCAGCAGCTTGACCACCGGGAGGGCCCCCGGGGAGCTGTTTTTT
size: -
V: TRBV5-4
J: TRBJ2-2
D: TRBD2

CDR3: CASSIAEETQYF
DNA: TGTGCCAGTAGTATAGCGGAAGAGACCCAGTACTTC
size: -
V: TRBV19
J: TRBJ2-5
D: -

CDR3: CAISAGTANTEAFF
DNA: TGTGCCATCAGCGCCGGGACAGCGAACACTGAAGCTTTCTTT
size: once
V: TRBV10-3
J: TRBJ1-1
D: TRBD1

CDR3: CASREQGNTGELFF
DNA: TGTGCCAGCAGGGAACAGGGGAACACCGGGGAGCTGTTTTTT
size: few
V: TRBV6-1
J: TRBJ2-2
D: -

CDR3: CASSPTSGRVTDTQYF
DNA: TGTGCCAGCAGCCCAACAAGCGGGAGAGTCACAGATACGCAGTATTTT
size: -
V: TRBV9
J: TRBJ2-3
D: TRBD2

CDR3: CATNPGNRDPTDTQYF
DNA: TGTGCCACCAACCCGGGGAACAGGGACCCCACAGATACGCAGTATTTT
size: once
V: TRBV15
J: TRBJ2-3
D: -

CDR3: CASSGNSGAFF
DNA: TGTGCCAGCAGCGGCAACAGCGGGGCTTTCTTT
size: -
V: TRBV13
J: TRBJ1-1
D: -

CDR3: CASSSSGGPVTGELFF
DNA: TGCGCCAGCAGCTCTTCAGGGGGACCGGTCACCGGGGAGCTGTTTTTT
size: -
V: TRBV5-1
J: TRBJ2-2
D: TRBD1

CDR3: CAWGTGALVNEKLFF
DNA: TGTGCCTGGGGGACAGGGGCTCTTGTTAATGAAAAACTGTTTTTT
size: -
V: TRBV30
J: TRBJ1-4
D: TRBD1

CDR3: CASSLAGTGGPYGYTF
DNA: TGCGCCAGCAGCTTGGCCGGGACAGGGGGCCCCTATGGCTACACCTTC
size: -
V: TRBV5-1
J: TRBJ1-2
D: TRBD1

CDR3: CASSEGRRLNTEAFF
DNA: TGTGCCAGCAGTGAGGGGCGACGGTTGAACACTGAAGCTTTCTTT
size: -
V: TRBV6-1
J: TRBJ1-1
D: -

CDR3: CASSLLYRNTEAFF
DNA: TGTGCCAGCAGTTTATTGTACAGGAACACTGAAGCTTTCTTT
size: -
V: TRBV27
J: TRBJ1-1
D: -

CDR3: CASSDSPGETQYF
DNA: TGTGCCAGCAGTGACTCCCCCGGAGAGACCCAGTACTTC
size: -
V: TRBV6-4
J: TRBJ2-5
D: -

CDR3: CASSQVPGEAFF
DNA: TGCGCCAGCAGCCAAGTGCCAGGAGAAGCTTTCTTT
size: -
V: TRBV4-1
J: TRBJ1-1
D: -

CDR3: CASRPGGLNTEAFF
DNA: TGTGCCAGCAGGCCAGGGGGACTCAACACTGAAGCTTTCTTT
size: once
V: TRBV28
J: TRBJ1-1
D: TRBD1

CDR3: CASSRQGAQGNQPQHF
DNA: TGTGCCAGTAGTAGACAGGGGGCGCAGGGCAATCAGCCCCAGCATTTT
size: -
V: TRBV19
J: TRBJ1-5
D: TRBD1

CDR3: CASTPQRYLPVDYGYTF
DNA: TGTGCCAGCACCCCGCAGAGGTACCTACCCGTGGACTATGGCTACACCTTC
size: -
V: TRBV4-2
J: TRBJ1-2
D: -

CDR3: CAWGTGSGNTIYF
DNA: TGTGCCTGGGGGACAGGGTCTGGAAACACCATATATTTT
size: -
V: TRBV30
J: TRBJ1-3
D: TRBD1

CDR3: CASSPRGWTGGDEQFF
DNA: TGTGCCAGTAGTCCCCGGGGGTGGACAGGGGGCGATGAGCAGTTCTTC
size: few
V: TRBV19
J: TRBJ2-1
D: TRBD1

CDR3: CASSLGGTGSSYGYTF
DNA: TGTGCCAGCAGCTTAGGGGGGACAGGGTCTAGCTATGGCTACACCTTC
size: few
V: TRBV7-2
J: TRBJ1-2
D: TRBD1

CDR3: CSVEDLREGHWNEQFF
DNA: TGCAGCGTTGAAGATCTTCGGGAGGGGCATTGGAATGAGCAGTTCTTC
size: few
V: TRBV29-1
J: TRBJ2-1
D: TRBD2

CDR3: CASSSGTSYNEQFF
DNA: TGTGCCAGTAGTTCCGGGACATCATACAATGAGCAGTTCTTC
size: -
V: TRBV19
J: TRBJ2-1
D: -

CDR3: CASSPTSPYNEQFF
DNA: TGTGCCAGCAGCCCGACTAGCCCTTACAATGAGCAGTTCTTC
size: few
V: TRBV7-3
J: TRBJ2-1
D: TRBD2

CDR3: CASSTTSGRGKTQYF
DNA: TGTGCCAGTAGCACTACTAGCGGGAGAGGGAAGACCCAGTACTTC
size: once
V: TRBV19
J: TRBJ2-5
D: TRBD2

CDR3: CASRRAGSQETQYF
DNA: TGTGCCAGCAGGCGGGCTGGAAGTCAAGAGACCCAGTACTTC
size: -
V: TRBV6-1
J: TRBJ2-5
D: -

CDR3: CASSLLTGELFF
DNA: TGTGCCAGCAGCCTACTTACCGGGGAGCTGTTTTTT
size: -
V: TRBV2
J: TRBJ2-2
D: -

CDR3: CASSHETGRNTEALF
DNA: TGTGCCAGCAGCCACGAGACAGGGCGGAACACTGAAGCTCTCTTT
size: -
V: TRBV5-4
J: TRBJ1-1
D: TRBD1

CDR3: CASSRQGDGQPQHF
DNA: TGTGCCAGCAGTCGACAGGGCGACGGTCAGCCCCAGCATTTT
size: -
V: TRBV2
J: TRBJ1-5
D: TRBD1

CDR3: CASSPTSLAGRSNEQFF
DNA: TGTGCCAGCAGCCCCACCTCCCTAGCGGGAAGGAGTAATGAGCAGTTCTTC
size: -
V: TRBV7-2
J: TRBJ2-1
D: TRBD2

CDR3: CASSPGTVTGELFF
DNA: TGTGCCAGCAGCCCCGGGACAGTGACTGGGGAGCTGTTTTTT
size: -
V: TRBV2
J: TRBJ2-2
D: TRBD1